These 8 T cell receptor beta chains came from one sample sequenced in a study of early T cells in non-severe SARS-CoV-2 infection. TCRdb reprocessed the 5' RACE reads with MiXCR, giving one entry per CDR3 protein. The data hold about 83,000 distinct CDR3 sequences, with 10% observed a single time. This material consisted of whole blood, taken at baseline. The receptors were sampled from an adult who was a healthcare worker with PCR-confirmed SARS-CoV-2 infection or an uninfected control (not recorded which).

This clonotype was detected only a few times. At one of its ends the junction is not consistent with the germline gene, which may arise from a read error. The chain uses TRBV20-1 and TRBJ1-5; tentatively, D is TRBD1 (5 bases). The germline gives CDR1 DFQATT, CDR2 SNEGSKA (reference sequence). This CDR3 contains 16 residues. CDR3 nucleotide sequence: TGCAGTACTAGTGCCGATAAGTGGGGGGACAATCAGCCCCAGCATTTT. The encoded protein is CSTSADKWGDNQPQHF.

This clonotype was seen only a few times. The chain is built from TRBV19 and TRBJ2-5; 7 bases fit TRBD1. CDR3 length: 13 residues. The junction had 5 bases not matched to a gene; V was cut back by 5 bases and J by 5 bases. Germline V gene sequence: CDR1 LNHDA, CDR2 SQIVND (reference sequence). As DNA, the CDR3 is TGTGCCAGTAGTTCGACAGGGCGTGAGACCCAGTACTTC. As protein: CASSSTGRETQYF.

This clonotype was found many times. V gene TRBV6-1 combines with J gene TRBJ2-1; no reliable D call. The germline V gene has CDR1 MNHNS and CDR2 SASEGT. The CDR3 runs 11 residues. V lost 1 base and J 16 bases, leaving 11 bases between the germline ends. For the CDR3, the DNA is TGTGCCAGCAGTGAAGAATGGGTGACCTTCTTC. As protein: CASSEEWVTFF.

This clonotype has just a few counts. The V and J genes are TRBV4-1 and TRBJ1-2; 9 positions match TRBD1. The CDR3 is 18 amino acids. The V gene end was trimmed by 4 bases and the J gene end by 0 bases; junction bases not matched to a gene: 12. Germline CDR1 MGHRA, CDR2 YSYEKL. CDR3 nucleotides: TGCGCCAGCAGCCTCCGATCCACGGGACAGGGAGCTAACTATGGCTACACCTTC. Protein product: CASSLRSTGQGANYGYTF.

In its sample, this clonotype was seen a few times. The chain carries TRBV2 and TRBJ1-5; D perhaps matches TRBD1 (5 bases). Germline V gene sequence: CDR1 SNHLY, CDR2 FYNNEI. Trimming took off 2 bases at V and 5 bases at J, with 22 bases between the two ends. The CDR3 sequence is 18 residues long. CDR3 sequence (DNA): TGTGCCAGCAGTGAAATGGGGTGGGAGGACATAGGGCATCAGCCCCAGCATTTT. Encoded protein: CASSEMGWEDIGHQPQHF.

This clonotype was counted at least ten times. This chain connects TRBV6-1 to TRBJ1-5; D gene unclear. V dropped 1 base and J dropped 2 bases, with 9 bases sitting between them. From germline, CDR1 is MNHNS and CDR2 SASEGT. The CDR3 sequence is 15 residues long. The CDR3 DNA reads as TGTGCCAGCAGTGAAGGCGGACGCGGCAATCAGCCCCAGCATTTT. Translating gives CASSEGGRGNQPQHF.

This clonotype was counted only a few times. The rearrangement links TRBV5-1 to TRBJ1-1; TRBD1 might be the D (6 bases). Germline CDR1 and CDR2: SGHRS and YFSETQ. V gave up 3 bases and J gave up 0 bases, with 9 bases separating them. The CDR3 sequence is 14 residues long. The CDR3 nucleotides read TGCGCCAGCAGCTGGGACATTATGAACACTGAAGCTTTCTTT. Its protein product is CASSWDIMNTEAFF.

This clonotype turned up a few times. CDR3 in amino acids: CASSFPEPEGPGELFF. The DNA of the CDR3 is TGTGCCAGCAGTTTCCCCGAGCCAGAGGGGCCCGGGGAGCTGTTTTTT. The chain couples TRBV6-6 to TRBJ2-2; D might be TRBD1 or TRBD2, each matching 5 bases. V shed 4 bases and J shed 6 bases, with 18 bases lying between them. Germline loops: CDR1 MNHNY, CDR2 SVGAGI (reference sequence). The CDR3 is 16 residues long.